Below are 16 T cell receptor beta chains sequenced from a single sample in a study of T-cell reconstitution after alpha-beta-depleted transplantation in children. It was with unique molecular identifiers that the TCRbeta library was prepared. TCRdb processed the PCR reads anew with MiXCR; each CDR3 protein has one entry. The sample gives around 250,000 distinct CDR3 sequences, under 30% of which show up once; about 2.5% is in the top ten. The sequencing here drew on PBMCs, taken before TCRalphabeta/CD19-depleted stem cell transplant. The receptors here all came from a girl aged 2 to 10 with Fanconi anemia, due to receive a stem cell transplant.

V usage is TRBV20-1 and J usage is TRBJ2-1, with a tentative D call TRBD2 (6 bases). CDR1 and CDR2 (germline): DFQATT, SNEGSKA (reference sequence). This CDR3 has 16 residues. Trimming took off 5 bases at V and 1 base at J, with 18 bases between the two ends. This CDR3 is CSAVNEDYESYNEQFF. The CDR3 DNA sequence: TGCAGTGCTGTTAATGAGGACTACGAGTCCTACAATGAGCAGTTCTTC.

The V call is TRBV20-1, the J call TRBJ2-2; 8 bases line up with TRBD1. V shed 5 bases, J shed 6 bases, and the junction held 8 bases outside the gene matches. This CDR3 has 14 amino acids. In germline, CDR1 is DFQATT, CDR2 SNEGSKA (reference sequence). CDR3 nucleotide sequence: TGCAGTGCTGAGAGATGGACAGGGCCCGGGGAGCTGTTTTTT. It encodes CSAERWTGPGELFF.

The V call is TRBV6-1, the J call TRBJ1-6; maybe TRBD1 (6 bases). The length of the CDR3 is 14 residues. Germline V gene sequence: CDR1 MNHNS, CDR2 SASEGT. V lost 7 bases, J lost 7 bases, and 14 bases lay in between. The chain's CDR3 is CASTKGQGNSPLHF. The CDR3 nucleotides read TGTGCCAGCACCAAGGGGCAGGGGAATTCACCCCTCCACTTT.

This clonotype was picked up a small number of times. The chain joins TRBV28 to TRBJ2-7, with D perhaps matching TRBD1 (5 bases). This CDR3 is 15 amino acids long. Germline V CDR1 and CDR2: MDHEN, SYDVKM. The V end was cut by 5 bases, the J end by 3 bases, with 17 bases between. CDR3 nucleotides: TGTGCCAGCAGTGGTTTGGACAAGTCCCTCTACGAGCAGTACTTC. Translating it yields CASSGLDKSLYEQYF.

This clonotype was detected ten times or more. The V gene is TRBV15, the J gene TRBJ2-5, with D hard to call. Per the germline V gene, CDR1 is LNHNV and CDR2 is YYDKDF (reference sequence). Trimming left V 1 base short and J 1 base short, with 7 bases between. This CDR3 has 14 residues. The CDR3 protein is CATSRVELQETQYF. In nucleotides, the CDR3 is TGTGCCACCAGCAGAGTTGAACTCCAAGAGACCCAGTACTTC. The complete variable domain, with remaining parts taken from reference TRBV15 and TRBJ2-5, reads DAMVIQNPRYQVTQFGKPVTLSCSQTLNHNVMYWYQQKSSQAPKLLFHYYDKDFNNEADTPDNFQSRRPNTSFCFLDIRSPGLGDTAMYLCATSRVELQETQYFGPGTRLLVL.

There are a few counts of this clonotype. The chain carries TRBV29-1 and TRBJ2-7; D is possibly TRBD1 (6 bases). V was pared by 7 bases and J by 4 bases, with 11 bases between. CDR1 SQVTM and CDR2 ANQGSEA come from the germline V gene. This CDR3 is 11 amino acids long. CDR3 nucleotide sequence: TGCAGCGGAAGGACAGTGTACGAGCAGTACTTC. Its translation: CSGRTVYEQYF.

This clonotype was detected many times. This chain joins TRBV3-1 and TRBJ1-1; D is possibly TRBD1 (5 bases). V lost 2 bases, J lost 0 bases, and 13 bases lay in between. This CDR3 is 16 amino acids long. In germline, CDR1 is LGHDT, CDR2 YNNKEL (reference sequence). The CDR3 loop reads CASSQKGLPMNTEAFF. CDR3 in DNA: TGTGCCAGCAGCCAAAAGGGGTTACCTATGAACACTGAAGCTTTCTTT.

This clonotype was recorded many times. This rearrangement joins TRBV5-6 to TRBJ2-7; TRBD1 aligns across 9 bases. The CDR3 runs 14 residues. With 3 bases clipped from V and 4 bases from J, the junction kept 5 bases outside the gene matches. CDR1 is SGHDT and CDR2 is YYEEEE in the germline V gene. DNA of the CDR3: TGTGCCAGCAGCTCCGGGACAGGGATTTACGAGCAGTACTTC. Its translation is CASSSGTGIYEQYF.

The chain carries TRBV5-1 and TRBJ2-1; TRBD2 agrees at 11 bases. The CDR3 is 16 amino acids. CDR1 is SGHRS and CDR2 is YFSETQ in the germline V gene. Losses at the gene ends were 3 bases for V and 8 bases for J; bases not matched to a gene: 10. The CDR3 spells CASSSASGGSGYEQFF. CDR3 DNA sequence: TGCGCCAGCAGCTCGGCTAGCGGGGGGTCCGGATATGAGCAGTTCTTC.

This clonotype was counted a single time. J is TRBJ1-4 and V is TRBV29-1; D gene uncertain. Between the trimmed V and J ends, which lost 3 bases and 15 bases, there was a span of 17 bases. Germline V lookup: CDR1 SQVTM, CDR2 ANQGSEA. The CDR3 is 12 residues long. Here the CDR3 DNA reads TGCAGCGTTGAGCCCCCCGGAACGGAGGTGTTTTTT. Its protein is CSVEPPGTEVFF. The variable domain in full, with the rest retrieved from reference TRBV29-1 and TRBJ1-4, is SAVISQKPSRDICQRGTSLTIQCQVDSQVTMMFWYRQQPGQSLTLIATANQGSEATYESGFVIDKFPISRPNLTFSTLTVSNMSPEDSSIYLCSVEPPGTEVFFGSGTQLSVL.

This clonotype was recorded at least ten times. The J gene is TRBJ2-1, the V gene TRBV13, with D hard to call. The V gene lost 9 bases and the J gene lost 2 bases, with 17 bases spanning the gap. Looked up from germline, CDR1 is PRHDT and CDR2 is FYEKMQ (reference sequence). The CDR3 is made up of 15 amino acids. The CDR3 DNA is TGTGCCAGGAACCCAAGGCTCCAGCCCTACAATGAGCAGTTCTTC. Protein: CARNPRLQPYNEQFF.

V and J are TRBV20-1 and TRBJ2-7, with D perhaps TRBD2 (6 bases). The germline gives CDR1 DFQATT, CDR2 SNEGSKA (reference sequence). V was shortened by 1 base and J by 2 bases, with 6 bases between the two germline ends. There are 12 residues in the CDR3. The CDR3 here is CSARGLAYEQYF. CDR3 bases: TGCAGTGCTAGAGGACTAGCCTACGAGCAGTACTTC.

This clonotype was observed at least ten times. The gene calls are TRBV12-3 or TRBV12-4 and TRBJ1-1, with D perhaps matching TRBD1 (6 bases). The V end lost 1 base, the J end lost 10 bases, and 16 bases lay between the germline ends. This CDR3 is built from 14 residues. CDR3: CASSLDGQGRVAFF. The CDR3 DNA reads TGTGCCAGCAGTTTAGACGGCCAGGGGAGGGTAGCTTTCTTT.

As regards this clonotype: Its ends do not fully match the called genes, so a read error is possible. V is TRBV11-2 and J is TRBJ2-2, with 9 bases identical to TRBD1. Per germline, CDR1 SGHAT and CDR2 FQNNGV. The CDR3 consists of 16 residues. As DNA, the CDR3 is TGTGCCAGCAACTTAACCTTCAACAGGGGGCGCGGGGAGCTGTTTTTT. Translated: CASNLTFNRGRGELFF.

The chain joins TRBV5-6 to TRBJ2-3, with D perhaps TRBD2 (6 bases). Per the germline V gene, CDR1 is SGHDT and CDR2 is YYEEEE. CDR3 length equals 16 residues. Trimming left V 0 bases short and J 0 bases short, with 11 bases between. CDR3 in amino acids: CASSLDPGRSTDTQYF. CDR3 nucleotides: TGTGCCAGCAGCTTGGATCCGGGGAGGAGCACAGATACGCAGTATTTT.

This clonotype has ten or more counts. This rearrangement joins TRBV24-1 to TRBJ2-7; TRBD1 aligns across 9 bases. The germline CDR1 and CDR2 sequences are KGHDR and SFDVKD. The CDR3 contains 15 residues. J gave up 3 bases and V 3 bases, and 5 bases lay outside the gene matches. The CDR3 region is CATSDPGTGHYEQYF. CDR3 in DNA: TGTGCCACCAGTGATCCCGGGACAGGGCACTACGAGCAGTACTTC.